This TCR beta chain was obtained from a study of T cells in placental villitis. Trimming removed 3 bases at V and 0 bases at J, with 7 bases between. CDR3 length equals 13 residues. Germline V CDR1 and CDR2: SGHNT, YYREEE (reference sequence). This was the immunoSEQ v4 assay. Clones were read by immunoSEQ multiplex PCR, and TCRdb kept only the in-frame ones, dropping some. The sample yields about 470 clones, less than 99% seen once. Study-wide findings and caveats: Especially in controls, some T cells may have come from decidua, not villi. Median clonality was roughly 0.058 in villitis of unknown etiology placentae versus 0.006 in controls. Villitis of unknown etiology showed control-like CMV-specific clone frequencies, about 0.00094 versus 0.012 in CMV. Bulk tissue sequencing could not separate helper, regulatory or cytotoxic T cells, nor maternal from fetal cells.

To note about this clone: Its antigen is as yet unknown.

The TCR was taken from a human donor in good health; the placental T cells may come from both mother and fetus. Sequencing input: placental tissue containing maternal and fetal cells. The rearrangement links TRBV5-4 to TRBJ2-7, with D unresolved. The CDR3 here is CASSSRTSYEQYF. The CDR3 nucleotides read TGTGCCAGCAGCTCCCGGACCTCCTACGAGCAGTACTTC.